A single sample gave rise to the 8 T cell receptor beta chains below, sequenced in a study of T cell changes during pregnancy in multiple sclerosis (dated by TCRdb to between 2018 and 2021). Libraries were built with the immunoSEQ multiplex PCR assay. In its TCRdb copy, this immuneACCESS table keeps in-frame sequences only and misses some clones. Where compared with another copy, unresolved V genes explain less than half of these, and the others have no known cause. This sample holds 33,000 or so clones; 90% to 95% were observed only once. Around 3.9% of the sample rests with the top ten. The sequencing used CD8+ T cells from peripheral blood mononuclear cells, collected in the second trimester of pregnancy. These receptors were collected from a female donor in good health, enrolled as a control in a pregnancy study.

The rearrangement uses TRBV6-5 and TRBJ2-1, with D maybe TRBD2 (6 bases). V was cut by 2 bases and J by 0 bases, with 11 bases left in between. Per the germline V gene, CDR1 is MNHEY and CDR2 is SVGAGI. The CDR3 is 16 residues long. CDR3 DNA sequence: TGTGCCAGCAGTTACCGGGACGGGAGCTCCTACAATGAGCAGTTCTTC. Amino acids: CASSYRDGSSYNEQFF.

This clone is a singleton in its sample. The gene calls are TRBV11-3 and TRBJ2-7; no clear D gene. CDR1 SGHNT and CDR2 YENEEA come from the germline V gene. V was clipped by 3 bases and J by 6 bases, with 15 bases between them. The CDR3 has 14 residues. In DNA form, the CDR3 reads TGTGCCAGCAGCTTGAGACTTACCTTACTCGAGCAGTACTTC. Protein sequence: CASSLRLTLLEQYF.

This clone was seen a single time. This chain uses TRBV29-1 with TRBJ2-5; 10 positions match TRBD2. The germline CDR1 and CDR2 sequences are SQVTM and ANQGSEA. V shed 7 bases, J shed 4 bases, and the junction held 12 bases outside the gene matches. This CDR3 has 15 residues. The CDR3 nucleotides are TGCAGCGATGTGGAAAGCGGGGGGGCGGGAGAGACCCAGTACTTC. Protein product: CSDVESGGAGETQYF.

The chain joins TRBV19 to TRBJ2-7; 10 positions agree with TRBD1. V was clipped by 5 bases and J by 5 bases; unmatched bases: 3. Looked up from germline, CDR1 is LNHDA and CDR2 is SQIVND (reference sequence). The CDR3 runs 13 residues. For the CDR3, the DNA is TGTGCCAGTAGTGGGACAGGGGAAAACGAGCAGTACTTC. Protein product: CASSGTGENEQYF. The full variable domain, its missing parts supplied by reference TRBV19 and TRBJ2-7, is DGGITQSPKYLFRKEGQNVTLSCEQNLNHDAMYWYRQDPGQGLRLIYYSQIVNDFQKGDIAEGYSVSREKKESFPLTVTSAQKNPTAFYLCASSGTGENEQYFGPGTRLTVT.

A single count supports this clone. The chain uses TRBV9 and TRBJ2-1; maybe TRBD1 (7 bases). The V gene lost 4 bases and the J gene lost 6 bases, with 14 bases spanning the gap. In germline, CDR1 is SGDLS, CDR2 YYNGEE. The CDR3 loop spans 14 amino acids. Here the CDR3 reads CASSTPGGGNEQFF. The CDR3 DNA is TGTGCCAGCAGCACCCCAGGGGGAGGCAATGAGCAGTTCTTC.

J is TRBJ1-1 and V is TRBV6-4, with D unclear. V lost 0 bases to trimming and J lost 7 bases, with 6 bases between them. The CDR3 has 12 amino acids. The germline gives CDR1 MRHNA, CDR2 SNTAGT. The CDR3, as DNA: TGTGCCAGCAGTGACTCTTCCGGTGAAGCTTTCTTT. Encoded protein: CASSDSSGEAFF.

The rearrangement joins TRBV30 to TRBJ1-1; 7 bases are a match to TRBD1. V shed 3 bases, J shed 6 bases, and the junction held 10 bases outside the gene matches. Germline V gene data show CDR1 as GTSNPN and CDR2 as SVGIG (reference sequence). This CDR3 has 14 residues. CDR3 residues: CAWRWDSQYSEAFF. The CDR3 DNA sequence: TGTGCCTGGAGGTGGGACAGCCAGTACTCTGAAGCTTTCTTT.

The rearrangement uses TRBV10-3 and TRBJ1-1; TRBD1 aligns across 7 bases. Germline-derived CDR1 and CDR2 are ENHRY and SYGVKD. V lost 11 bases, J lost 0 bases, and 6 bases stayed unmatched. This CDR3 has 13 residues. The CDR3 DNA follows: TGTGCCGCCCACAGGGGCCTGAACACTGAAGCTTTCTTT. Translating gives CAAHRGLNTEAFF.